This TCR beta chain was recovered during a study of T cell repertoires in cytomegalovirus infection. Study-wide context: Evidence of both CMV infection and a matching HLA type came from public TCR beta signatures. Study-level results: CMV-specific TCR beta clonotypes restricted by HLA-C were the ones dominating the ex vivo response. Summed public TCR beta family frequency identified CMV carriers bearing the relevant HLA.

This clonotype showed up many times. Its antigen is still unknown. The CDR3 spans 14 residues. The junction had 3 bases not matched to a gene; V was cut back by 3 bases and J by 2 bases. Germline assignment: CDR1 SGHAT and CDR2 FQNNGV. TCRdb recomputed calls from the reads with MiXCR, one row per CDR3 protein. The sample includes around 550,000 distinct CDR3 sequences, about 26% of them seen just once. The sample consisted of PBMCs. The chain combines TRBV11-2 with TRBJ2-5; 7 nucleotides match TRBD1. This receptor was identified in a human donor in good health (CMV status not recorded). Some clones in this sample may be carry-over from other donors' samples. In DNA, the CDR3 is TGTGCCAGCAGCTTCCAGGGGGTACAAGAGACCCAGTACTTC. It translates to CASSFQGVQETQYF.